The 29 T cell receptor beta chains presented below share a single source sample, sequenced in a study of T cell responses to AZD1222 COVID-19 vaccine. Profiled with immunoSEQ multiplex PCR; TCRdb holds only in-frame clones, not every one. The repertoire includes some 100,000 clones, 92% of them detected once, and roughly 3.1% sits in the top ten. The sequencing here drew on peripheral blood, taken 28 days after the second AZD1222 dose. These receptors were obtained from an adult who received the AZD1222 COVID-19 vaccine.

The rearrangement uses TRBV15 and TRBJ1-2; 10 bases are shared with TRBD1. V lost 4 bases and J lost 3; bases outside the gene matches: 8. The germline V gene encodes CDR1 LNHNV and CDR2 YYDKDF (reference sequence). This CDR3 is 16 amino acids long. The CDR3 DNA reads as TGTGCCACCAGCAAAGGGGGGACAGGGGACGACTATGGCTACACCTTC. Its protein product is CATSKGGTGDDYGYTF.

J is TRBJ2-7 and V is TRBV7-2, with 8 positions matching TRBD1. The CDR3 spans 15 residues. Germline CDR1 is SGHTA and CDR2 is FQGNSA. J was trimmed by 2 bases and V by 5 bases; bases with no gene match: 8. The CDR3 bases are TGTGCCAGCAGCCCCTTCCCGGACAGGGCCTACGAGCAGTACTTC. It specifies CASSPFPDRAYEQYF.

This chain joins TRBV18 and TRBJ1-1; the match to TRBD1 covers 8 bases. Trimming cost V 4 bases and J 3 bases; bases outside gene matches: 10. This CDR3 is built from 16 residues. CDR1 and CDR2 (germline): KGHSH, LQKENI. CDR3 sequence: CASSQLSQGAYTEAFF. The CDR3, as DNA: TGTGCCAGCTCACAACTTTCCCAGGGGGCGTACACTGAAGCTTTCTTT.

V usage is TRBV27 and J usage is TRBJ1-5, with no clear D. The CDR3 contains 12 residues. CDR1 is MNHEY and CDR2 is SMNVEV in the germline V gene (reference sequence). The V gene lost 3 bases and the J gene lost 6 bases, with 6 bases spanning the gap. The CDR3: CASSFPGQPQHF. In DNA form, the CDR3 reads TGTGCCAGCAGTTTTCCGGGTCAGCCCCAGCATTTT.

The chain employs TRBV12-5 and TRBJ2-5, with TRBD1 as a possible D gene (5 bases). This CDR3 is built from 12 residues. CDR1 is LGHNT and CDR2 is FRNRAP in the germline V gene. V lost 3 bases to trimming and J lost 7 bases, with 9 bases between them. As DNA, the CDR3 is TGTGCTAGTGGTTTCCACCAGGGGACCCAGTACTTC. It translates to CASGFHQGTQYF.

This chain connects TRBV4-2 to TRBJ2-5; 8 positions match TRBD1. Germline V lookup: CDR1 LGHNA, CDR2 YNFKEQ. The CDR3 has 15 residues. V trimming: 1 base; J trimming: 5 bases; junction bases outside the gene matches: 6. CDR3 nucleotides: TGTGCCAGCAGCCAAGGGACAGGGTCGGGGGAGACCCAGTACTTC. Amino acid sequence: CASSQGTGSGETQYF.

The CDR3 DNA reads TGTGCCAGCAGCTTGCCCCCCGGACGGCAGACGCATGGCTACACCTTC. It encodes CASSLPPGRQTHGYTF. The J gene is TRBJ1-2, the V gene TRBV5-4, with no clear D. The length of the CDR3 is 16 residues. Per the germline V gene, CDR1 is SGHNT and CDR2 is YYREEE (reference sequence). V lost 1 base to trimming and J lost 6 bases, with 19 bases between them. Complete variable domain (other parts from reference TRBV5-4 and TRBJ1-2): ETGVTQSPTHLIKTRGQQVTLRCSSQSGHNTVSWYQQALGQGPQFIFQYYREEENGRGNFPPRFSGLQFPNYSSELNVNALELDDSALYLCASSLPPGRQTHGYTFGSGTRLTVV.

The V and J genes are TRBV7-3 and TRBJ2-2; D uncertain. Germline CDR1 SGHTA, CDR2 FQGTGA. This CDR3 spans 16 amino acids. V shed 0 bases and J shed 0 bases, with 8 bases lying between them. This chain's CDR3 is CASSLTPSPNTGELFF. The CDR3 coding sequence is TGTGCCAGCAGCTTAACCCCGTCGCCGAACACCGGGGAGCTGTTTTTT.

This chain connects TRBV2 to TRBJ2-7, with TRBD1 identical over 8 bases. J was trimmed by 7 bases and V by 6 bases; bases with no gene match: 11. The germline V gene encodes CDR1 SNHLY and CDR2 FYNNEI. This CDR3 spans 14 amino acids. CDR3 loop: CASSLSGRGREQYF. The CDR3 DNA sequence: TGTGCCAGCAGCCTATCGGGCAGGGGGCGAGAGCAGTACTTC.

V gene TRBV29-1 combines with J gene TRBJ2-7; TRBD1 is a possible D gene (5 bases). Looked up from germline, CDR1 is SQVTM and CDR2 is ANQGSEA. This CDR3 region has 13 residues. V dropped 2 bases and J dropped 2 bases, with 10 bases sitting between them. The CDR3, as DNA: TGCAGCGTTGAAACCAGGGAACCCTACGAGCAGTACTTC. It translates to CSVETREPYEQYF.

The CDR3, as DNA: TGTGCCACCAGCAGAGAAAAGGGGATACCGAACACTGAAGCTTTCTTT. Protein sequence: CATSREKGIPNTEAFF. The chain links TRBV15 to TRBJ1-1; tentatively, D is TRBD1 (5 bases). CDR1 and CDR2 from the germline V gene are LNHNV and YYDKDF (reference sequence). This CDR3 is 16 amino acids long. V was pared by 0 bases and J by 1 base, with 12 bases between.

The chain uses TRBV2 and TRBJ2-2; 7 bases agree with TRBD1. The CDR3 consists of 14 residues. J gave up 2 bases and V 8 bases, and 5 bases lay outside the gene matches. CDR1 is SNHLY, CDR2 FYNNEI, per germline. In DNA form, the CDR3 reads TGTGCCAGCGGACAGGACCTTAACACCGGGGAGCTGTTTTTT. Protein product: CASGQDLNTGELFF.

The V and J genes are TRBV28 and TRBJ1-2; TRBD1 aligns across 7 bases. The V segment lost 7 bases and the J segment 1 base; nucleotides outside the gene matches: 12. This CDR3 has 16 residues. The V gene's germline CDR1 is MDHEN and CDR2 SYDVKM. CDR3 sequence reads: CASTQGRRGNNYGYTF. In nucleotides, the CDR3 is TGTGCCAGCACCCAAGGGCGCAGGGGGAATAACTATGGCTACACCTTC.

The rearrangement links TRBV29-1 to TRBJ1-2, with 11 bases lining up with TRBD1. Germline values: CDR1 SQVTM, CDR2 ANQGSEA. J was trimmed by 2 bases and V by 6 bases; bases with no gene match: 2. The CDR3 spans 13 residues. CDR3 in amino acids: CSVRDRGNYGYTF. DNA for the CDR3: TGCAGCGTACGGGACAGGGGGAACTATGGCTACACCTTC.

The genes are TRBV2 and TRBJ2-2, with D possibly being TRBD1 (6 bases). Per the germline V gene, CDR1 is SNHLY and CDR2 is FYNNEI. The CDR3 is made up of 17 amino acids. Trimming left V 3 bases short and J 0 bases short, with 14 bases between. The chain's CDR3 is CASSDPQTGPNTGELFF. The CDR3, as DNA: TGTGCCAGCAGTGACCCCCAGACAGGACCGAACACCGGGGAGCTGTTTTTT. Based on the CDR3 plus reference TRBV2 and TRBJ2-2, the full variable domain is EPEVTQTPSHQVTQMGQEVILRCVPISNHLYFYWYRQILGQKVEFLVSFYNNEISEKSEIFDDQFSVERPDGSNFTLKIRSTKLEDSAMYFCASSDPQTGPNTGELFFGEGSRLTVL.

Only one count was recorded for this clone. The chain employs TRBV5-1 and TRBJ2-1; 7 bases agree with TRBD1. Germline-derived CDR1 and CDR2 are SGHRS and YFSETQ. V was pared by 2 bases and J by 5 bases, with 7 bases of the junction left unmatched. This CDR3 spans 15 amino acids. For the CDR3, the DNA is TGCGCCAGCAGCTTTCAGGGGGTAAATAACAATGAGCAGTTCTTC. This sequence encodes CASSFQGVNNNEQFF.

The chain carries TRBV7-9 and TRBJ1-1; 7 bases line up with TRBD1. CDR1 SEHNR and CDR2 FQNEAQ come from the germline V gene (reference sequence). Trimming removed 3 bases from V and 6 bases from J; junction bases left unmatched: 7. The CDR3 extends over 14 amino acids. The chain's CDR3 is CASSFLKGGSEAFF. The DNA of the CDR3 is TGTGCCAGCAGCTTTTTAAAAGGGGGCTCTGAAGCTTTCTTT.

In its sample, this clone was seen a few times. J is TRBJ1-5 and V is TRBV2, with D tentatively TRBD1 (5 bases). Germline lookup yields CDR1 SNHLY and CDR2 FYNNEI. The CDR3 loop spans 14 amino acids. V was clipped by 0 bases and J by 6 bases, with 9 bases between them. The DNA for the CDR3 is TGTGCCAGCAGTGAAGCTGCGGGGGGTCAGCCCCAGCATTTT. It is translated as CASSEAAGGQPQHF.

The chain combines TRBV24-1 with TRBJ1-4; D is unresolved. V lost 5 bases to trimming and J lost 8 bases, with 11 bases between them. Per germline, CDR1 KGHDR and CDR2 SFDVKD. This CDR3 contains 13 residues. This chain's CDR3 is CATSGRRGEKLFF. CDR3 DNA sequence: TGTGCCACCAGTGGACGGCGCGGGGAAAAACTGTTTTTT.

The genes are TRBV9 and TRBJ2-2, with D hard to call. The CDR3 covers 14 residues. Trimming shortened V by 4 bases and J by 7 bases, and 14 bases separated the two germline ends. Germline CDR1 is SGDLS and CDR2 is YYNGEE. CDR3 residues: CASSPKADFGELFF. CDR3 sequence (DNA): TGTGCCAGCAGCCCCAAGGCAGATTTCGGGGAGCTGTTTTTT.

J is TRBJ2-2 and V is TRBV11-2; 16 nucleotides match TRBD2. Germline V gene sequence: CDR1 SGHAT, CDR2 FQNNGV. J lost 4 bases, V lost 3 bases, and 8 bases had no gene match. This CDR3 has 19 residues. The CDR3 here is CASSFSGLAGGPGTGELFF. CDR3 in DNA: TGTGCCAGCAGCTTTTCGGGACTAGCGGGGGGGCCTGGCACCGGGGAGCTGTTTTTT.

The chain links TRBV18 to TRBJ2-3; TRBD1 aligns across 7 bases. The CDR3 covers 13 residues. Germline assignment: CDR1 KGHSH and CDR2 LQKENI. The trim removed 4 bases at V and 4 bases at J, leaving 2 bases unmatched. CDR3: CASSLTGADTQYF. The CDR3 DNA reads as TGTGCCAGCTCACTAACAGGGGCAGATACGCAGTATTTT.

The chain recombines TRBV18 with TRBJ1-2; D might be TRBD1 (5 bases). Germline loops: CDR1 KGHSH, CDR2 LQKENI. The V gene lost 3 bases and the J gene lost 4 bases, with 9 bases spanning the gap. This CDR3 is built from 13 residues. CDR3 DNA sequence: TGTGCCAGCTCACCGGGGCAGAGCTATGGCTACACCTTC. Protein product: CASSPGQSYGYTF.

V and J are TRBV29-1 and TRBJ2-1, with 16 positions matching TRBD2. This CDR3 has 22 amino acids. The V gene's germline CDR1 is SQVTM and CDR2 ANQGSEA. Losses at the gene ends were 7 bases for V and 2 bases for J; bases not matched to a gene: 23. CDR3 nucleotide sequence: TGCAGCGGCCAGGGACAGGCCGGAGGGACTAGCGGGGGGGCCATCACCTACAATGAGCAGTTCTTC. The encoded protein is CSGQGQAGGTSGGAITYNEQFF.

The chain employs TRBV15 and TRBJ2-5, with D maybe TRBD2 (6 bases). Germline CDR1 LNHNV, CDR2 YYDKDF (reference sequence). The V end was cut by 4 bases, the J end by 4 bases, with 25 bases between. CDR3 length: 18 residues. CDR3: CATSMDSGDGGARETQYF. The DNA of the CDR3 is TGTGCCACCAGCATGGATTCGGGAGACGGTGGGGCCCGAGAGACCCAGTACTTC. The whole variable domain, remainder taken from reference TRBV15 and TRBJ2-5, is DAMVIQNPRYQVTQFGKPVTLSCSQTLNHNVMYWYQQKSSQAPKLLFHYYDKDFNNEADTPDNFQSRRPNTSFCFLDIRSPGLGDTAMYLCATSMDSGDGGARETQYFGPGTRLLVL.

The table lists this clone with a few counts. The chain has TRBV19 and TRBJ1-5; TRBD1 aligns across 9 bases. Germline V gives CDR1 LNHDA, CDR2 SQIVND (reference sequence). The CDR3 loop spans 20 amino acids. The trim removed 3 bases at V and 4 bases at J, leaving 19 bases unmatched. DNA for the CDR3: TGTGCCAGTAGTATCCCTAGGACAGGGGTGCCCCGCGTTGCAAATCAGCCCCAGCATTTT. This codes for CASSIPRTGVPRVANQPQHF.

This sequence joins TRBV6-2 or TRBV6-3 and TRBJ2-5; 9 bases are shared with TRBD1. The CDR3 consists of 14 residues. The V gene's germline CDR1 is MNHEY and CDR2 SVGEGT. Unmatched junction bases numbered 2, after V lost 2 bases and J lost 4 bases. CDR3 amino acids: CASSYMTGGETQYF. The CDR3 DNA is TGTGCCAGCAGTTACATGACAGGGGGAGAGACCCAGTACTTC.

This sequence joins TRBV6-5 and TRBJ1-1; 11 bases align to TRBD1. CDR3 length: 15 residues. CDR1 is MNHEY and CDR2 is SVGAGI in the germline V gene. With V trimmed by 9 bases and J by 3 bases, 9 bases remained unmatched. Here the CDR3 reads CASTRTGGLDTEAFF. The CDR3 region has the DNA TGTGCCAGTACGCGGACAGGGGGCCTGGACACTGAAGCTTTCTTT.

The chain links TRBV7-9 to TRBJ1-4; 9 bases are a match to TRBD1. J was trimmed by 7 bases and V by 5 bases; bases with no gene match: 5. The germline CDR1 and CDR2 sequences are SEHNR and FQNEAQ (reference sequence). The CDR3 has 14 amino acids. CDR3 region: CASSPRQGGEKLFF. The DNA of the CDR3 is TGTGCCAGCAGCCCCAGACAGGGGGGTGAAAAACTGTTTTTT.